This TCR beta chain is from a study of OX40 agonist ivuxolimab in advanced cancers. Overall study: The drug used for patients, ivuxolimab, was an agonistic anti-OX40 (CD134) antibody. Three patients had partial responses: one hepatocellular carcinoma, two cutaneous melanoma.

TCRdb's copy holds only in-frame clones and misses some; the assay was immunoSEQ multiplex PCR. Here the sample spans tens of thousands of clones, 90% being singletons. The CDR3 totals 11 residues. V gave up 4 bases and J gave up 5 bases, with 5 bases separating them. The germline V gene encodes CDR1 SGHRS and CDR2 YFSETQ. The sequence was collected from an adult with an advanced solid tumor such as melanoma, head and neck, liver or kidney cancer. The rearrangement joins TRBV5-1 to TRBJ2-3, with D hard to call. The material sequenced was CD4+ or CD8+ T cells sorted from blood, taken in a trial of the OX40 agonist ivuxolimab. The chain's CDR3 is CASSNQDTQYF. Here the CDR3 DNA reads TGCGCCAGCAGCAATCAAGATACGCAGTATTTT.